Following are 8 T cell receptor beta chains from one sample sequenced in a study of control samples from healthy donors and cancer patients. This table comes from immunoSEQ multiplex PCR, and its TCRdb copy is limited to in-frame clones, with some not included. In the table there are some 39,000 clones, approximately 82% of which are singletons. The source material was PBMCs. The receptors come from a woman in her fifties or sixties with lung cancer.

The chain links TRBV27 to TRBJ2-7; possibly TRBD1 or TRBD2 for D (5 bases each). V shed 4 bases and J shed 2 bases, with 15 bases lying between them. The CDR3 runs 15 residues. Germline CDR1 reads MNHEY; CDR2 reads SMNVEV (reference sequence). The CDR3 DNA reads as TGTGCCAGCAGTTCGGACGCCTGGGGGACCTACGAGCAGTACTTC. This codes for CASSSDAWGTYEQYF.

The chain combines TRBV5-4 with TRBJ2-5, with unresolved D. The V gene's germline CDR1 is SGHNT and CDR2 YYREEE (reference sequence). The CDR3 covers 15 residues. Trimming removed 0 bases from V and 5 bases from J, with 14 bases in between. CDR3 sequence reads: CASSLEGSFGETQYF. The CDR3 DNA reads as TGTGCCAGCAGCTTGGAGGGTAGCTTTGGTGAGACCCAGTACTTC. The full variable domain, in which reference TRBV5-4 and TRBJ2-5 provide the parts outside the CDR3, is ETGVTQSPTHLIKTRGQQVTLRCSSQSGHNTVSWYQQALGQGPQFIFQYYREEENGRGNFPPRFSGLQFPNYSSELNVNALELDDSALYLCASSLEGSFGETQYFGPGTRLLVL.

The gene calls are TRBV2 and TRBJ2-1; 9 nucleotides line up with TRBD1. The trim removed 10 bases at V and 7 bases at J, leaving 8 bases unmatched. CDR3 size: 13 residues. CDR1 and CDR2 (germline): SNHLY, FYNNEI. CDR3 protein: CATQRDRANEQFF. CDR3 coding DNA: TGTGCCACCCAACGGGACAGGGCTAATGAGCAGTTCTTC.

This clone appeared once. The gene calls are TRBV29-1 and TRBJ2-7; either TRBD1 or TRBD2 may fit D (5 bases each). V gave up 0 bases and J gave up 2 bases, with 14 bases separating them. CDR1 SQVTM and CDR2 ANQGSEA come from the germline V gene. CDR3 size: 15 residues. This CDR3 reads CSVEDLRGATYEQYF. In nucleotides, the CDR3 is TGCAGCGTTGAAGATCTGAGAGGGGCGACCTACGAGCAGTACTTC.

This chain links TRBV3-1 (or the pseudogene TRBV3-2) with TRBJ1-2; the D gene is possibly TRBD1 (5 bases). This CDR3 region has 14 residues. V gave up 5 bases and J gave up 2 bases, with 12 bases separating them. Germline-derived CDR1 and CDR2 are LGHDT and YNNKEL (reference sequence). In nucleotides, the CDR3 is TGTGCCAGCAGCGAGCCGGGGGGGAACTATGGCTACACCTTC. It translates to CASSEPGGNYGYTF.

V usage is TRBV6-6 and J usage is TRBJ2-4; 8 bases match TRBD1. The CDR3 runs 14 residues. Germline CDR1 reads MNHNY; CDR2 reads SVGAGI (reference sequence). J lost 6 bases, V lost 4 bases, and 5 bases had no gene match. The CDR3 DNA sequence: TGTGCCAGCAGTTTGGGAGGACAGGGAAACATTCAGTACTTC. Translated, it gives CASSLGGQGNIQYF.

A single count supports this clone. The chain joins TRBV7-2 to TRBJ2-1, with TRBD2 matching over 7 bases. Germline V gene lookup returns CDR1 SGHTA and CDR2 FQGNSA. The CDR3 covers 16 residues. The V segment lost 1 base and the J segment 7 bases; nucleotides outside the gene matches: 10. CDR3 sequence: CASSLVAGTRSNEQFF. CDR3 nucleotides: TGTGCCAGCAGCTTAGTAGCGGGCACTAGGTCGAATGAGCAGTTCTTC.

This rearrangement joins TRBV7-9 to TRBJ2-7; D is uncertain. V lost 2 bases and J 1 base, leaving 12 bases between the germline ends. The CDR3 has 15 residues. The germline V gene has CDR1 SEHNR and CDR2 FQNEAQ (reference sequence). The CDR3 bases are TGTGCCAGCAGCTTATCTGGGCTAGGGTCCTACGAGCAGTACTTC. Amino acid sequence: CASSLSGLGSYEQYF.